The clone carrying this T cell receptor (beta chain) was recorded a few times. Its antigen is not identified. V was pared by 2 bases and J by 5 bases, with 4 bases between. CDR3 length: 13 amino acids. CDR1 and CDR2 from the germline V gene are MNHNS and SASEGT. Patients were all untreated before their thyroid surgery. Authors' methods: The study took CDR3 differences across clinicopathological groups and made a distant-metastasis classifier for papillary thyroid cancer from them. Using MiXCR, TCRdb re-called clones from the PCR reads. TCRdb assigned the V and J calls; the authors' analysis was not used. This sample carries roughly 10,000 clones, 35% to 45% of them seen once, and the ten largest clones take about a sixth. This sample is drawn from a study of metastatic and nonmetastatic thyroid tumors. Turning to the study itself: The authors compared repertoires across blood and tumor or nodule tissue from malignant and benign thyroid patients.

General study results and limits: Across blood and tumor, TCR beta diversity in malignant thyroid tumors was reportedly significantly higher than in benign nodules.

The TCR sequence derives from a female donor with papillary thyroid cancer or a benign thyroid nodule (not recorded which). Some clones in this sample may be carry-over from other donors' samples. Sequencing was done on a sample of tumor tissue. The chain recombines TRBV6-1 with TRBJ1-6; D is uncertain. This CDR3 reads CASSEQDNSPLHF. CDR3 coding DNA: TGTGCCAGCAGTGAACAGGATAATTCACCCCTCCACTTT.